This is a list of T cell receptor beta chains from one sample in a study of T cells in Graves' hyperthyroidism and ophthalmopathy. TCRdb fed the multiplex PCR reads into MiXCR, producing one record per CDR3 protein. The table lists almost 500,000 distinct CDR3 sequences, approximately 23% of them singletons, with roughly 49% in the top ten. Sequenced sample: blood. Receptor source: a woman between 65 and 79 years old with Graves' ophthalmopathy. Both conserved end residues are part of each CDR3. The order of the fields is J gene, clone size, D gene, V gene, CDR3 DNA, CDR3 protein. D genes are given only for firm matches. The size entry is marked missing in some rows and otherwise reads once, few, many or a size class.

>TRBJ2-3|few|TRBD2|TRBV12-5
TGTGCTAGTGGTTTGGGTAGGGGCGGGAGTAGGACAGATACGCAGTATTTT
CASGLGRGGSRTDTQYF
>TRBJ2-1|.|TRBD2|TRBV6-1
TGTGCCAGCAGGACTAGCGGGAGCCATGAGCAGTTCTTC
CASRTSGSHEQFF
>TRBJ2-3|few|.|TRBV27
TGTGCCAGCAGTTTGGAGTTGAGACCCACAGATACGCAGTATTTT
CASSLELRPTDTQYF
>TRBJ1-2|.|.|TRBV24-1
TGTGCCACCAGTGGTGGACTGGGGAACTATGGCTACACCTTC
CATSGGLGNYGYTF
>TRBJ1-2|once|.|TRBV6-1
TGTGCCAGCAGTGAAGCAGGGGGAGGTCTTTATGGCTACACCTTC
CASSEAGGGLYGYTF
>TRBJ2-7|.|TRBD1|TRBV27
TGTGCCAGCAGTTTGGGACAGGGGGTCGAGCAGTACTTC
CASSLGQGVEQYF
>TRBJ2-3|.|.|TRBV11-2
TGTGCCAGCAGCTCTTCCGGGGAAAGCTTAAGGACAGATACGCAGTATTTT
CASSSSGESLRTDTQYF
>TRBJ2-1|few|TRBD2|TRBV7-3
TGTGCCAGCAGCCCTGACCTAAGAGGGACTAGCGGGAATCATGAGCAGTTCTTC
CASSPDLRGTSGNHEQFF
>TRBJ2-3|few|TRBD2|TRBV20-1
TGCAGTGCTGGTCTAGCGGGAGGACTAACAGATACGCAGTATTTT
CSAGLAGGLTDTQYF
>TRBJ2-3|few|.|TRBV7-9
TGTGCCAGCAGTCACTCTAGCACAGATACGCAGTATTTT
CASSHSSTDTQYF
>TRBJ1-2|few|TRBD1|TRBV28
TGTGCCAGCAGTTTATCCGGGACAGGGGGAGATGGCTACACCTTC
CASSLSGTGGDGYTF
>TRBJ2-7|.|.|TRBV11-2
TGTGCCAGCAGCTTAAGTCTCTACAATGAGCAGTACTTC
CASSLSLYNEQYF
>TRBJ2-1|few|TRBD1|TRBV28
TGTGCCAGCAGTTTGGCAGGGGGCGTATACAATGAGCAGTTCTTC
CASSLAGGVYNEQFF
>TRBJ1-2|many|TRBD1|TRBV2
TGTGCCAGCAGTGAAGACAGGGGCTTTGGCTACACCTTC
CASSEDRGFGYTF
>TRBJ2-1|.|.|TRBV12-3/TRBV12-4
TGTGCCAGCAGAGCACAGGGTCTCACTGCGGCGCAGTTCTTC
CASRAQGLTAAQFF
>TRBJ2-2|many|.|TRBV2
TGTGCCAGCACCAAATTAGGGGGTGCCGGGGAGCTGTTTTTT
CASTKLGGAGELFF
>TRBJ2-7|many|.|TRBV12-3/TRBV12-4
TGTGCCAGCAGAAACAGGGAAAGTTACGAGCAGTACTTC
CASRNRESYEQYF
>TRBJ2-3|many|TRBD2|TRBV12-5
TGTGCTAGTTCTCCAGCGGGAGGCTCTAGCACAGATACGCAGTATTTT
CASSPAGGSSTDTQYF
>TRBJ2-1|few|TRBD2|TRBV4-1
TGCGCCAGCAGCCAAGCCGAGCGGGATAGCTTCGAGCGGCAGTTCTTC
CASSQAERDSFERQFF
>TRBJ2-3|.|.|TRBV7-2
TGTGCCAGCAGGGGGGGGGGCTTAGATACGCAGTATTTT
CASRGGGLDTQYF
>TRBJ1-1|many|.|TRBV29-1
TGCAGCGTTCGTTCACAATCCACTGAAGCTTTCTTT
CSVRSQSTEAFF
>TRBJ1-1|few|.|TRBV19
TGTGCCAGTAGTTATGAGATGGCGGTCACTGAAGCTTTCTTT
CASSYEMAVTEAFF
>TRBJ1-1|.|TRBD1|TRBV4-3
TGCGCCAGCAGCCATCTCAGACAGGGCTACACTGAAGCTTTCTTT
CASSHLRQGYTEAFF
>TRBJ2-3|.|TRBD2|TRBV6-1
TGTGAAACCTCCCCGGCTAGCGGTTCCACAGATACGCAGTATTTT
CETSPASGSTDTQYF
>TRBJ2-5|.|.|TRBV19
TGTGCCAGAGCCGACACGGAGGTAGAAGAGACCCAGTACTTC
CARADTEVEETQYF
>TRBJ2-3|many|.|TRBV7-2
TGTGCCAGCAGCATCCGGGGCCCGGATACGCAGTATTTT
CASSIRGPDTQYF
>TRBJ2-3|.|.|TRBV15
TGTGCCACCAGCAGAGAGCCTCGAGGCACAGATACGCAGTATTTT
CATSREPRGTDTQYF
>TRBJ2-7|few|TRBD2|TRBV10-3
TGTGCCATCAGTGAGGGGTCTAGCGGGTACCACGGCTCCTACGAGCAGTACTTC
CAISEGSSGYHGSYEQYF
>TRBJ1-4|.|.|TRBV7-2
TGTGCCAGCAGCTTGACGACAGGACAGCGTAATGAAAAACTGTTTTTT
CASSLTTGQRNEKLFF
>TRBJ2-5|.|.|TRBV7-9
TGTGCCAGCACCCTACCCCAGGGTGGCCAAGAGACCCAGTACTTC
CASTLPQGGQETQYF
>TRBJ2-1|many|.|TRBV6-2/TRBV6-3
TGTGCCAGCACCGCCCCGGCCGTAGATGAGCAGTTCTTC
CASTAPAVDEQFF
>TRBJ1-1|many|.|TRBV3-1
TGTGCCAGCAGCCAAGAGTACAGAAACACTGAAGCTTTCTTT
CASSQEYRNTEAFF
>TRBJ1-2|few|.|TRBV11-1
TGTGCCAGCAGCTCACAAGCGACAGCCTATGGCTACACCTTC
CASSSQATAYGYTF
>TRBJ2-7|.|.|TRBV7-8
TGTGCCAGCAGCTCCCTTGAGGGGAGTCGGTTCGAGCAGTACTTC
CASSSLEGSRFEQYF
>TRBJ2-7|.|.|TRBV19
TGTGCCAGTAGTGTAGCCACGGGAGCCTACGAGCAGTACTTC
CASSVATGAYEQYF
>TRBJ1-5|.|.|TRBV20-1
TGCAGTGCCCTCCGTGGGGGGTCCAGCAATCAGCCCCAGCATTTT
CSALRGGSSNQPQHF
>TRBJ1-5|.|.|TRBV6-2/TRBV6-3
TGTGCCAGCAGTTACTCGAAGGGGATAGGCAATCAGCCCCAGCATTTT
CASSYSKGIGNQPQHF
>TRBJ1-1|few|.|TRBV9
TGTGCCAGCAGCCCGGCGGGGGTGGCGAACACTGAAGCTTTCTTT
CASSPAGVANTEAFF
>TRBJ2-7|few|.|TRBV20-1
TGCAGTGCTAGGAGAGCGGGCCTGAGTGCCTACGAGCAGTACTTC
CSARRAGLSAYEQYF
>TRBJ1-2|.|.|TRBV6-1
TGTGCCAGCAGTGAATCAGGGTGGTGTTCCTCCTACACCTTC
CASSESGWCSSYTF
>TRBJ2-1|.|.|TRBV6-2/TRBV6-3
TGTGCCGTAACGAAGGGTACTCGGGAGCAGTTCTTC
CAVTKGTREQFF
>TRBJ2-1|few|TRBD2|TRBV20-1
TGCAGTGCTAGATATAGCGGGGTCAGTCATGAGCAGTTCTTC
CSARYSGVSHEQFF
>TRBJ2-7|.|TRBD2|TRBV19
TGTGCCAGTAGTCCTAGACTAGCTGTCTCCTACGAGCAGTACTTC
CASSPRLAVSYEQYF
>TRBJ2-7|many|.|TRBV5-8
TGTGCCAGCAGCTTGGGAGACGAGCAGTACTTC
CASSLGDEQYF
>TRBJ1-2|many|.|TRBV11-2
TGTGCCAGCAGCCCGGCATGGCGCGGCGGCTACACCTTC
CASSPAWRGGYTF
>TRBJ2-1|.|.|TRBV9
TGTGCCAGCAGCCCCTTGGCTAGCGTCTACAATGAGCAGTTCTTC
CASSPLASVYNEQFF
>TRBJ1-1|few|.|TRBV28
TGTGCCAGCAGTCCCCTACACTCCCCGGCTTTCTTT
CASSPLHSPAFF
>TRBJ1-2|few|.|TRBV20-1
TGCAGTGCTAGAGATCCTTCCGGGACCTATGGCTACACCTTC
CSARDPSGTYGYTF
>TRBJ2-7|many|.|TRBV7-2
TGTGCCAGCAGCTCGGGGCCGAGCGGGCAGCAGTACTTC
CASSSGPSGQQYF
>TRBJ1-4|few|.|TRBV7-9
TGTGCCAGCAGCTTAGGAGAGGGGGGGCGCGAAAAACTGTTTTTT
CASSLGEGGREKLFF
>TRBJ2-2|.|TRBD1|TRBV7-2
TGTGCCAGCAGTCCCTCGACAGGGTTATCCGGGGAGCTGTTTTTT
CASSPSTGLSGELFF